These 30 T cell receptor beta chains were sequenced from one sample in a study of Graves' ophthalmopathy and Graves' hyperthyroidism. Using RNA transcripts, the TCR beta CDR3 regions were amplified. An initial RT-PCR round employing HTBI primers preceded a second-round multiplex PCR. Using its own MiXCR run on the multiplex PCR reads, TCRdb lists one record per CDR3 protein. The sample shows 200,000 to 250,000 distinct CDR3 sequences, under 25% of them seen only once. Sequenced material: peripheral blood. These receptor sequences come from a woman in her forties or fifties with Graves' ophthalmopathy.

This clonotype occurred many times. The chain carries TRBV29-1 and TRBJ2-7, with D perhaps TRBD1 or TRBD2 (5 bases each). V was pared by 3 bases and J by 2 bases, with 8 bases between. This CDR3 contains 12 residues. Per the germline V gene, CDR1 is SQVTM and CDR2 is ANQGSEA. DNA of the CDR3: TGCAGCGTTGATCAGGGACCCTACGAGCAGTACTTC. It specifies CSVDQGPYEQYF.

This clonotype occurred once. The chain employs TRBV6-1 and TRBJ1-2; no reliable D call. CDR1 and CDR2 (germline): MNHNS, SASEGT. V lost 6 bases to trimming and J lost 5 bases, with 16 bases between them. The CDR3 has 14 residues. CDR3 sequence: CASSSGSVGYGYTF. In DNA, the CDR3 is TGTGCCAGCAGCTCTGGATCCGTGGGATATGGCTACACCTTC.

The V call is TRBV27, the J call TRBJ2-7, with a weak D call TRBD2 (5 bases). V was shortened by 4 bases and J by 2 bases, with 18 bases between the two germline ends. This CDR3 comprises 16 residues. Germline V lookup: CDR1 MNHEY, CDR2 SMNVEV (reference sequence). CDR3 in amino acids: CASSSRASGRAYEQYF. CDR3 DNA: TGTGCCAGCAGTTCGCGGGCCTCCGGTCGGGCCTACGAGCAGTACTTC.

This clonotype was counted at least ten times. J is TRBJ2-7 and V is TRBV20-1; TRBD2 might be the D (5 bases). From germline, CDR1 is DFQATT and CDR2 SNEGSKA (reference sequence). The CDR3 runs 13 residues. V lost 1 base to trimming and J lost 7 bases, with 14 bases between them. The CDR3 sequence is CSARARAGWEQYF. The CDR3 DNA reads TGCAGTGCTAGAGCGCGGGCGGGCTGGGAGCAGTACTTC.

Ten or more counts support this clonotype. V gene TRBV27 combines with J gene TRBJ2-7, with D unclear. The CDR3 consists of 13 residues. The germline V and J ends were trimmed by 3 bases and 4 bases, with 10 bases remaining between them. The V gene's germline CDR1 is MNHEY and CDR2 SMNVEV (reference sequence). The CDR3 reads CASSFSLAYEQYF. For the CDR3, the DNA is TGTGCCAGCAGTTTTTCCCTTGCGTACGAGCAGTACTTC.

With regard to this clonotype: One junction end does not reproduce the germline sequence, and a read error may be involved. The chain carries TRBV5-1 and TRBJ2-6, with D perhaps matching TRBD1 or TRBD2 (5 bases each). The CDR3 contains 17 residues. Germline V lookup: CDR1 SGHRS, CDR2 YFSETQ. Here the CDR3 DNA reads TGCGCCGGCAGCTTATCGGGGCATGCGCCTGGGGCCAACGTCCTGACTTTC. This sequence encodes CAGSLSGHAPGANVLTF.

Ten or more counts support this clonotype. This chain joins TRBV27 and TRBJ2-7, with TRBD2 as a possible D gene (5 bases). Germline V gene data show CDR1 as MNHEY and CDR2 as SMNVEV (reference sequence). V was pared by 5 bases and J by 0 bases, with 11 bases between. CDR3 length: 14 amino acids. The CDR3 DNA follows: TGTGCCAGCAGTCACTGGACTGACTCCTACGAGCAGTACTTC. Its protein is CASSHWTDSYEQYF.

Concerning this clonotype itself: Germline is not matched at one junction end, which may reflect a read error. This chain links TRBV5-1 with TRBJ2-7, with 11 bases lining up with TRBD2. Germline-derived CDR1 and CDR2 are SGHRS and YFSETQ. CDR3 length equals 16 residues. The CDR3 here is CAISSDLSGRAHEQYF. In DNA, the CDR3 is TGCGCCATCAGCTCGGATCTTAGCGGGAGGGCCCACGAGCAGTACTTC.

This clonotype was seen only a few times. The J gene is TRBJ2-5, the V gene TRBV20-1; 13 nucleotides agree with TRBD2. CDR1 is DFQATT and CDR2 is SNEGSKA in the germline V gene (reference sequence). The CDR3 runs 15 residues. After removal of 6 bases from V and 6 bases from J, the junction contained 10 bases not matched to a gene. The CDR3 DNA sequence: TGCAGTGCGGCCCGGACTAGCGGGAGTCTAAAGACCCAGTACTTC. Protein: CSAARTSGSLKTQYF.

The sample holds many counts of this clonotype. The rearrangement uses TRBV19 and TRBJ1-1; a weak D match, TRBD1 (5 bases). CDR1 is LNHDA and CDR2 is SQIVND in the germline V gene (reference sequence). CDR3 length equals 14 residues. The V and J ends lost 6 bases and 6 bases respectively, with 17 bases between them. As DNA, the CDR3 is TGTGCCAGTAGGGAGTGGAAGACAGAGGCTGAAGCTTTCTTT. Residues: CASREWKTEAEAFF.

This clonotype was found many times. V and J are TRBV20-1 and TRBJ2-5; the D gene is possibly TRBD1 (5 bases). Trimming stripped 4 bases from V and 5 bases from J, with 17 bases between. This CDR3 spans 14 amino acids. Germline assignment: CDR1 DFQATT and CDR2 SNEGSKA (reference sequence). CDR3 bases: TGCAGTGCTACCTACAGGAACCTCGGGGAGACCCAGTACTTC. Its translation is CSATYRNLGETQYF.

The V gene is TRBV2, the J gene TRBJ2-7, with a tentative D call TRBD1 (5 bases). Germline V gene data show CDR1 as SNHLY and CDR2 as FYNNEI. Trimming pared 8 bases from V and 2 bases from J, leaving 10 bases between. This CDR3 comprises 12 residues. For the CDR3, the DNA is TGTGCCAGCTCACTACAGGCCTACGAGCAGTACTTC. This codes for CASSLQAYEQYF.

In its sample, this clonotype was seen many times. The chain has TRBV6-4 and TRBJ1-3; D gene ambiguous. V was pared by 2 bases and J by 1 base, with 15 bases between. This CDR3 is built from 17 residues. CDR1 and CDR2 from the germline V gene are MRHNA and SNTAGT. Here the CDR3 DNA reads TGTGCCAGCAGTGACACACGGACCCGATGGTCTGGAAACACCATATATTTT. This translates into CASSDTRTRWSGNTIYF.

This clonotype occurred many times. The V call is TRBV11-2, the J call TRBJ2-2, with 11 bases aligning to TRBD2. This CDR3 is built from 16 residues. Germline loops: CDR1 SGHAT, CDR2 FQNNGV. V lost 3 bases, J lost 7 bases, and 7 bases stayed unmatched. As DNA, the CDR3 is TGTGCCAGCAGCTTGGTTAGCGGGAGGGCAGGCGGGGAGCTGTTTTTT. Protein sequence: CASSLVSGRAGGELFF.

This clonotype was detected ten times or more. V is TRBV7-9 and J is TRBJ1-5; D call uncertain. The length of the CDR3 is 14 residues. Looked up from germline, CDR1 is SEHNR and CDR2 is FQNEAQ (reference sequence). Trimming removed 5 bases from V and 6 bases from J, with 14 bases in between. CDR3 coding DNA: TGTGCCAGCAGCCTTGACGGGGTGGGTCAGCCCCAGCATTTT. This gives the protein CASSLDGVGQPQHF. Combining the CDR3 with reference TRBV7-9 and TRBJ1-5 gives the whole variable domain DTGVSQNPRHKITKRGQNVTFRCDPISEHNRLYWYRQTLGQGPEFLTYFQNEAQLEKSRLLSDRFSAERPKGSFSTLEIQRTEQGDSAMYLCASSLDGVGQPQHFGDGTRLSIL.

This clonotype was seen repeatedly, ten times or more. The rearrangement links TRBV11-2 to TRBJ2-7, with D tentatively TRBD1 (6 bases). Looked up from germline, CDR1 is SGHAT and CDR2 is FQNNGV. V dropped 5 bases and J dropped 1 base, with 12 bases sitting between them. This CDR3 is 14 amino acids long. The CDR3 spells CASSTRDNSYEQYF. The CDR3 region has the DNA TGTGCCAGCAGCACCCGGGACAATTCCTACGAGCAGTACTTC.

There are a few counts of this clonotype. The chain uses TRBV7-9 and TRBJ2-6; D call uncertain. Germline V gene data show CDR1 as SEHNR and CDR2 as FQNEAQ (reference sequence). This CDR3 contains 15 residues. The V end was cut by 1 base, the J end by 0 bases, with 4 bases between. CDR3 DNA sequence: TGTGCCAGCAGCTTAGGGGACTCTGGGGCCAACGTCCTGACTTTC. It specifies CASSLGDSGANVLTF.

This clonotype was observed a handful of times. The V call is TRBV4-2, the J call TRBJ2-7; D may correspond to TRBD1 or TRBD2 (5 bases each). The ends were cut back, 1 base at V and 2 bases at J, with 9 bases in the middle. CDR1 is LGHNA, CDR2 YNFKEQ, per germline. CDR3 length equals 14 residues. The chain's CDR3 is CASSQAPGPYEQYF. The CDR3 nucleotides read TGTGCCAGCAGCCAAGCACCGGGGCCCTACGAGCAGTACTTC.

The rearrangement links TRBV15 to TRBJ2-7, with 9 bases fitting TRBD1. The J segment lost 1 base and the V segment lost 4 bases, leaving 5 bases of the junction unmatched. The CDR3 has 15 residues. Germline CDR1 reads LNHNV; CDR2 reads YYDKDF (reference sequence). CDR3 residues: CATSKGQGLSYEQYF. The DNA of the CDR3 is TGTGCCACCAGCAAGGGACAGGGATTATCCTACGAGCAGTACTTC.

In its sample, this clonotype was seen many times. The chain combines TRBV25-1 with TRBJ2-7, with a weak D call TRBD2 (6 bases). Germline-derived CDR1 and CDR2 are MGHDK and SYGVNS. Trimming shortened V by 4 bases and J by 5 bases, and 12 bases separated the two germline ends. The CDR3 runs 13 residues. CDR3 DNA sequence: TGTGCCAGCAGTGCCGGGAGCTTCAACGAGCAGTACTTC. Its protein product is CASSAGSFNEQYF.

This clonotype was counted only a few times. CDR3 DNA sequence: TGTGCCAGTAGTATATCGGGAGGGCTGGCCGGGGAGCTGTTTTTT. Translating gives CASSISGGLAGELFF. The V gene is TRBV19, the J gene TRBJ2-2; 8 bases fit TRBD2. Germline V gene lookup returns CDR1 LNHDA and CDR2 SQIVND (reference sequence). The CDR3 spans 15 residues. V shed 2 bases, J shed 6 bases, and the junction held 5 bases outside the gene matches.

In this sample, this clonotype turned up many times. The genes are TRBV3-1 and TRBJ2-7, with D perhaps matching TRBD2 (6 bases). Trimming left V 1 base short and J 6 bases short, with 13 bases between. The germline V gene has CDR1 LGHDT and CDR2 YNNKEL (reference sequence). The CDR3 runs 14 residues. The CDR3 bases are TGTGCCAGCAGCCAAGGCGGTGAGGGAGGCGAGCAGTACTTC. This gives the protein CASSQGGEGGEQYF.

This clonotype was found many times. With a much larger clone just one base away, this may be a read error. The rearrangement joins TRBV19 to TRBJ2-5; 9 bases match TRBD2. Germline CDR1 LNHDA, CDR2 SQIVND (reference sequence). The CDR3 has 15 residues. The CDR3 loop reads CASSMLAGGRQTQHF. CDR3 sequence (DNA): TGTGCCAGTAGTATGTTGGCGGGAGGGCGCCAGACCCAGCACTTC.

This clonotype occurred many times. The chain uses TRBV12-3 or TRBV12-4 and TRBJ2-2; D is unclear. The CDR3 covers 13 residues. The V end was cut by 8 bases, the J end by 6 bases, with 13 bases between. CDR3 region: CASREVRAGELFF. CDR3 DNA sequence: TGTGCCAGCCGAGAAGTTAGGGCCGGGGAGCTGTTTTTT.

This clonotype has at least ten counts. This chain uses TRBV19 with TRBJ2-7; D might be TRBD1 (5 bases). Trimming stripped 9 bases from V and 4 bases from J, with 22 bases between. The germline V gene encodes CDR1 LNHDA and CDR2 SQIVND (reference sequence). This CDR3 contains 15 residues. The CDR3: CASSLGLGGEYEQYF. The DNA for the CDR3 is TGTGCCAGCTCCCTGGGGCTAGGTGGGGAATACGAGCAGTACTTC.

This clonotype was seen repeatedly, ten times or more. The chain links TRBV5-6 to TRBJ1-2; the D is unclear. The V end was cut by 3 bases, the J end by 5 bases, with 17 bases between. This CDR3 is built from 15 residues. Germline V CDR1 and CDR2: SGHDT, YYEEEE. CDR3 coding DNA: TGTGCCAGCAGCTCACCGACTCCCAGAGGGTATGGCTACACCTTC. Its protein product is CASSSPTPRGYGYTF.

In its sample, this clonotype was seen many times. The chain uses TRBV12-5 and TRBJ2-5; D gene ambiguous. CDR1 and CDR2 from the germline V gene are LGHNT and FRNRAP. The CDR3 extends over 11 amino acids. Trimming pared 1 base from V and 4 bases from J, leaving 1 base between. CDR3 sequence reads: CASGLGETQYF. CDR3 bases: TGTGCTAGTGGTTTGGGAGAGACCCAGTACTTC.

This clonotype was seen only a few times. V usage is TRBV5-1 and J usage is TRBJ2-5; 9 bases align to TRBD2. This CDR3 has 15 amino acids. V shed 4 bases and J 4 bases; nucleotides not matched to a gene: 8. CDR1 and CDR2 (germline): SGHRS, YFSETQ. CDR3 loop: CASSIGGRAGETQYF. In DNA, the CDR3 is TGCGCCAGCAGCATTGGCGGGAGGGCCGGAGAGACCCAGTACTTC.

Many counts were recorded for this clonotype. CDR3 coding DNA: TGTGCCAGCAGCGCAAGTAATGGCTACACCTTC. Amino acid sequence: CASSASNGYTF. The chain is built from TRBV9 and TRBJ1-2; D gene unclear. V lost 3 bases and J 6 bases, leaving 6 bases between the germline ends. Germline assignment: CDR1 SGDLS and CDR2 YYNGEE. The CDR3 runs to 11 residues.

This clonotype appeared many times. V is TRBV6-1 and J is TRBJ2-1; perhaps TRBD1 as D (5 bases). Germline values: CDR1 MNHNS, CDR2 SASEGT. V was shortened by 7 bases and J by 8 bases, with 9 bases between the two germline ends. CDR3 length equals 11 residues. The CDR3, as DNA: TGTGCCAGCAACAAAGGGGATGAGCAGTTCTTC. This gives the protein CASNKGDEQFF.